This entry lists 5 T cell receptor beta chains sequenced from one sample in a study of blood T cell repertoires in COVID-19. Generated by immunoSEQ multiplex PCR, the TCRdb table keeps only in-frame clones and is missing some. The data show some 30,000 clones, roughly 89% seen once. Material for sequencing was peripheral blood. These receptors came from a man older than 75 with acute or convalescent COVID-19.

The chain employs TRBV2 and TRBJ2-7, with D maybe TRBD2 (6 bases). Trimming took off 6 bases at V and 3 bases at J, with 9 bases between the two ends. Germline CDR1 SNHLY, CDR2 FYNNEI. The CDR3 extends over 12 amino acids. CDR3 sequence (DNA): TGTGCCAGCAGCCGACTAGACTACGAGCAGTACTTC. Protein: CASSRLDYEQYF. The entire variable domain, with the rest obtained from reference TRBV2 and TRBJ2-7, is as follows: EPEVTQTPSHQVTQMGQEVILRCVPISNHLYFYWYRQILGQKVEFLVSFYNNEISEKSEIFDDQFSVERPDGSNFTLKIRSTKLEDSAMYFCASSRLDYEQYFGPGTRLTVT.

CDR3 loop: CSFQVQYNEQFF. The CDR3 region has the DNA TGCAGCTTTCAGGTACAATACAATGAGCAGTTCTTC. The chain has TRBV29-1 and TRBJ2-1, with no clear D. V gave up 8 bases and J gave up 4 bases, with 12 bases separating them. This CDR3 has 12 residues. CDR1 and CDR2 from the germline V gene are SQVTM and ANQGSEA.

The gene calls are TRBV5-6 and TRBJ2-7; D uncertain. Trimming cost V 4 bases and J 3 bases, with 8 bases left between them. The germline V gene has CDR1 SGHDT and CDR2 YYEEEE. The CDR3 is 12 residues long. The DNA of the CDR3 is TGTGCCAGCAGCCCACTCGGCTACGAGCAGTACTTC. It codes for CASSPLGYEQYF.

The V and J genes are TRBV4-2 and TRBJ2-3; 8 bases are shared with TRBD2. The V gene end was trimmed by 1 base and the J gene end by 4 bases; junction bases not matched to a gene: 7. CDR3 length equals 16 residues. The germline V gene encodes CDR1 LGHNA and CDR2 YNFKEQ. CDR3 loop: CASSQVAREAADTQYF. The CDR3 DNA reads TGTGCCAGCAGCCAAGTTGCGCGGGAGGCCGCAGATACGCAGTATTTT.

Here the CDR3 reads CASSLTGLSNEQFF. The CDR3 DNA follows: TGTGCCAGCAGCCTCACTGGACTTAGCAATGAGCAGTTCTTC. The chain is built from TRBV7-2 and TRBJ2-1; tentatively, D is TRBD2 (5 bases). The CDR3 spans 14 residues. Trimming left V 5 bases short and J 6 bases short, with 14 bases between. Germline V gene sequence: CDR1 SGHTA, CDR2 FQGNSA.